The 2 T cell receptor beta chains in this list originate from one sample, sequenced in a study of CD4 T cells in relation to SARS-CoV-2 and coronaviruses. The assay was immunoSEQ multiplex PCR, and TCRdb's table has in-frame clones only and misses some. The table has around 30,000 clones, roughly four fifths seen once. Which antigens these TCRs recognize remains unknown. The specimen was memory CD4+ T cells from PBMCs, cultured in vitro. Receptors originate from an adult with COVID-19.

The chain joins TRBV24-1 to TRBJ2-1; the match to TRBD1 covers 8 bases. Per germline, CDR1 KGHDR and CDR2 SFDVKD. The CDR3 runs to 17 residues. V lost 1 base and J lost 6; bases outside the gene matches: 10. Here the CDR3 DNA reads TGTGCCACCAGTGATTTAAGAGGACAGGGTGATCCCAATGAGCAGTTCTTC. It codes for CATSDLRGQGDPNEQFF.

The J gene is TRBJ2-3, the V gene TRBV5-1; TRBD2 aligns across 10 bases. CDR3 length equals 17 residues. V dropped 0 bases and J dropped 5; count of bases not matched to a gene: 9. Germline V CDR1 and CDR2: SGHRS, YFSETQ. Written as DNA, the CDR3 is TGCGCCAGCAGCTTGGCCTACAGCGGGGGGGGAGAAGATACGCAGTATTTT. Translation gives CASSLAYSGGGEDTQYF.